The 2 T cell receptor beta chains reported below all come from one sample, sequenced in a study of blood T cells in healthy people across ages. A J-beta primer mix and a sample-barcoded 5' primer were used in a second PCR of roughly 7 to 12 cycles. TCRdb ran MiXCR on the 5' RACE reads and lists one entry per CDR3 protein. The table lists hundreds of thousands of distinct CDR3 sequences, under 30% of them singletons, with approximately 15% in the top ten. Sequencing used blood. These receptors were taken from an elderly woman in good health.

The chain has TRBV20-1 and TRBJ1-1; D is ambiguous. Germline loops: CDR1 DFQATT, CDR2 SNEGSKA (reference sequence). The CDR3 is 15 amino acids. Trimming took 6 bases from V and 0 from J, leaving 17 bases between them. CDR3 nucleotide sequence: TGCAGTGCCCTAAGCAGAGACCGAATGAACACTGAAGCTTTCTTT. Protein sequence: CSALSRDRMNTEAFF.

In its sample, this clonotype was seen a few times. The CDR3 nucleotides are TGTGCCAGCAGCTTATCTGGCAGGGGGGGCTACGAGCAGTACTTC. Amino acid sequence: CASSLSGRGGYEQYF. This sequence joins TRBV13 and TRBJ2-7, with D perhaps TRBD1 or TRBD2 (7 bases each). This CDR3 is 15 amino acids long. Trimming cost V 2 bases and J 3 bases, with 14 bases left between them. Germline V lookup: CDR1 PRHDT, CDR2 FYEKMQ (reference sequence).